This TCR beta chain emerged from a study of cytomegalovirus exposure and HLA in healthy donors. From germline, CDR1 is SNHLY and CDR2 FYNNEI. This CDR3 comprises 16 residues. V was pared by 8 bases and J by 0 bases, with 10 bases of the junction left unmatched. Primers for the PCR totalled 60 Vbeta and 13 Jbeta. Profiling relied on immunoSEQ multiplex PCR, and the TCRdb table lists in-frame clones only, not all of them. The top ten clones hold 2% to 2.5% of a sample with 250,000 to 350,000 clones, roughly two thirds of them seen once. The source material was PBMCs. The receptor was derived from a female donor in good health and CMV-seronegative. The chain joins TRBV2 to TRBJ1-3; 7 bases align to TRBD1. CDR3 bases: TGTGCCAGCTCCCTAGTAGGGGGCGCCTCTGGAAACACCATATATTTT. The encoded protein is CASSLVGGASGNTIYF.